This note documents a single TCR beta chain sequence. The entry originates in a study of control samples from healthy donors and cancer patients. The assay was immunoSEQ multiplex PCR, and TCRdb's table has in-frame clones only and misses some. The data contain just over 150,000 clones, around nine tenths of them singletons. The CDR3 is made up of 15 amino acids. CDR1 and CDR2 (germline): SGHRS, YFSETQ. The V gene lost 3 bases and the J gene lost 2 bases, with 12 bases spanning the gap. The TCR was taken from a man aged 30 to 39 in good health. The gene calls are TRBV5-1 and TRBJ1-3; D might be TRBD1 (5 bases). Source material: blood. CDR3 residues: CASSSTAAPGNTIYF. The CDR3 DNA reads TGCGCCAGCAGCTCGACAGCTGCCCCTGGAAACACCATATATTTT.